This T cell receptor beta chain was recorded in a study of T cell responses to AZD1222 COVID-19 vaccine. Germline CDR1 and CDR2: SNHLY and FYNNEI. Trimming took 7 bases from V and 7 from J, leaving 13 bases between them. The CDR3 has 12 residues. The method was immunoSEQ multiplex PCR; TCRdb's version includes in-frame clones alone and lacks a portion of them. The profile shows more than 85,000 clones, 75% to 90% of them singletons. This clone was detected only a few times. Its antigen remains unknown. Findings of the study overall: Females made up more of the donors, who were largely white British, and clonal diversity may have come out too low.

This chain connects TRBV2 to TRBJ1-2; D remains ambiguous. This sequence originates from an adult in good health. Sequenced material: peripheral blood, taken on day 0 of AZD1222 vaccination. The DNA of the CDR3 is TGTGCCAGCACCGTCGCTTTGGCTGGCTACACCTTC. It translates to CASTVALAGYTF.